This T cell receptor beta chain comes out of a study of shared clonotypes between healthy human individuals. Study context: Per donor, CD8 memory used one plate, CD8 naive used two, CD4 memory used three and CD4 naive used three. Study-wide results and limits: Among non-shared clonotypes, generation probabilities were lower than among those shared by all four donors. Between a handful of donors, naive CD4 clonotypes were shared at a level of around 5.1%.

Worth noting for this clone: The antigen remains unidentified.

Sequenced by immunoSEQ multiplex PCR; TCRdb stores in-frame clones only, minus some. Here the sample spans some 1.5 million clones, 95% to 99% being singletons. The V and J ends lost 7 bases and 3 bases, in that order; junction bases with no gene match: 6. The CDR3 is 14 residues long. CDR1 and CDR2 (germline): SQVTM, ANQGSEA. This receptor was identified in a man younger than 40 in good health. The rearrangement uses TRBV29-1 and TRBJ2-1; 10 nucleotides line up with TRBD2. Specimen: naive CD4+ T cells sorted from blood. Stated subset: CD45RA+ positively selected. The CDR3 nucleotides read TGCAGCGGGGGGGAGCGGGAGGGCTACAATGAGCAGTTCTTC. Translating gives CSGGEREGYNEQFF.